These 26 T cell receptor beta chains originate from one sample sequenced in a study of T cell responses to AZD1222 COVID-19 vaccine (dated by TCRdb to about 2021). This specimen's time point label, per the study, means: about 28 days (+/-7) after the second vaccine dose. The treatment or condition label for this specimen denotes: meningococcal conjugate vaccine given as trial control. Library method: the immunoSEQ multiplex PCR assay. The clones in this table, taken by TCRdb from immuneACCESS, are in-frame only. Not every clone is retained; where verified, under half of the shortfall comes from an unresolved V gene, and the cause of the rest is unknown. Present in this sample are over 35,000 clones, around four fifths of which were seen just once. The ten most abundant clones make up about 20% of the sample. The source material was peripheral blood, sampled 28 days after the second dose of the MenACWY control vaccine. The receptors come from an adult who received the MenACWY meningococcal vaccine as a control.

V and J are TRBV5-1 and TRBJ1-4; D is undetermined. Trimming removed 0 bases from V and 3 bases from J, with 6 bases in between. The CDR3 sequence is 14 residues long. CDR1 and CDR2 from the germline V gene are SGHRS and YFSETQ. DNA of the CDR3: TGCGCCAGCAGCTTGGGGGTCGCTAATGAAAAACTGTTTTTT. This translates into CASSLGVANEKLFF.

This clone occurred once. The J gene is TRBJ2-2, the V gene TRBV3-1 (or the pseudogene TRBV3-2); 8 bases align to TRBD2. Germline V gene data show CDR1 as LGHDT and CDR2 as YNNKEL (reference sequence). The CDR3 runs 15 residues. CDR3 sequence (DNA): TGTCCCCCCAGCCCCCGGGGGGGGGCGGGCGGGGAGCTGTTTTTT. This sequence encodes CPPSPRGGAGGELFF.

CDR3 loop: CASSHRLRGRYNEQFF. The CDR3 DNA reads TGTGCCAGCAGCCATAGACTCAGGGGGCGATACAATGAGCAGTTCTTC. The chain combines TRBV28 with TRBJ2-1; 8 bases line up with TRBD1. Germline loops: CDR1 MDHEN, CDR2 SYDVKM. The CDR3 spans 16 residues. Trimming removed 6 bases from V and 4 bases from J; junction bases left unmatched: 11.

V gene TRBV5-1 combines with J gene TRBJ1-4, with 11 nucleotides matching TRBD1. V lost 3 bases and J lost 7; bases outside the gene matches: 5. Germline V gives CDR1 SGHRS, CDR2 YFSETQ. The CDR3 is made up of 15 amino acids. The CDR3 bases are TGCGCCAGCAGCTACACCGGGACAGGGGGTGAAAAACTGTTTTTT. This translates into CASSYTGTGGEKLFF.

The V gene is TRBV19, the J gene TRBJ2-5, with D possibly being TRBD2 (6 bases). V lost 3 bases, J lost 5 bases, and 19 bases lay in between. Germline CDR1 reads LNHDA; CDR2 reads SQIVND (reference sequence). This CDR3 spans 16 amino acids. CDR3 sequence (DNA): TGTGCCAGTAGTATTAGGAGGGTTACAGGTTTGGAGACCCAGTACTTC. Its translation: CASSIRRVTGLETQYF.

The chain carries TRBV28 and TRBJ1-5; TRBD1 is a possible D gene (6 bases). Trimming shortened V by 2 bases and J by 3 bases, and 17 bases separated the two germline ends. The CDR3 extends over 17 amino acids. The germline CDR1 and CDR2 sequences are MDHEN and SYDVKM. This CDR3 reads CASSLKGTGYNNQPQHF. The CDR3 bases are TGTGCCAGCAGTTTAAAGGGCACAGGGTACAACAATCAGCCCCAGCATTTT.

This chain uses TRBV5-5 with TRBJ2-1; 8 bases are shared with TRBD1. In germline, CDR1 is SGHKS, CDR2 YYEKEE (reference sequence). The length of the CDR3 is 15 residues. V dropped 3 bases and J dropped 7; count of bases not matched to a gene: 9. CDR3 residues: CASSSDRVSGNEQFF. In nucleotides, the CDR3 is TGTGCCAGCAGCTCGGACAGGGTCTCAGGGAATGAGCAGTTCTTC. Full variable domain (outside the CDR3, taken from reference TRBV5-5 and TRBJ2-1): DAGVTQSPTHLIKTRGQQVTLRCSPISGHKSVSWYQQVLGQGPQFIFQYYEKEERGRGNFPDRFSARQFPNYSSELNVNALLLGDSALYLCASSSDRVSGNEQFFGPGTRLTVL.

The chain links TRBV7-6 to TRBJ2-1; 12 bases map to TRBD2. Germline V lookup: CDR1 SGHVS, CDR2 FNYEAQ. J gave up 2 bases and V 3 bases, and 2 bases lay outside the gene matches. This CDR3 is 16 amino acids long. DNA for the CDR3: TGTGCCAGCAGCTTGACTAGCGGGAGTCCCTACAATGAGCAGTTCTTC. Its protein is CASSLTSGSPYNEQFF.

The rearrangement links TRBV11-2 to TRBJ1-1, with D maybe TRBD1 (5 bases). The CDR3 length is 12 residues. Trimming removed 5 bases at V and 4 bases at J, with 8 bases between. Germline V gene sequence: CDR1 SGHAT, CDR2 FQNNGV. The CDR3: CASSPGGTEAFF. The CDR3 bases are TGTGCCAGCAGCCCGGGGGGCACTGAAGCTTTCTTT. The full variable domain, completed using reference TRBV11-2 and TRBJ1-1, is EAGVAQSPRYKIIEKRQSVAFWCNPISGHATLYWYQQILGQGPKLLIQFQNNGVVDDSQLPKDRFSAERLKGVDSTLKIQPAKLEDSAVYLCASSPGGTEAFFGQGTRLTVV.

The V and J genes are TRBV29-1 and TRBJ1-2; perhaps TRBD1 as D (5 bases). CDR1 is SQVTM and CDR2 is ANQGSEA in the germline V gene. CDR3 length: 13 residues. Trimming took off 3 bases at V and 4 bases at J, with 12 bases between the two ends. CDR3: CSVDKGDVYGYTF. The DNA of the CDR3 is TGCAGCGTTGATAAAGGGGACGTCTATGGCTACACCTTC.

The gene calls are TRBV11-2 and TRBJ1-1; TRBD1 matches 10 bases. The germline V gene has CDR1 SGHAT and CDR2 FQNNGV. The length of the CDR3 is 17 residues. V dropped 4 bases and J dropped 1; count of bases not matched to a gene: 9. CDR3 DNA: TGTGCCAGCAGCTCGCTGGGGACAGGGGCGGCGAACACTGAAGCTTTCTTT. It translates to CASSSLGTGAANTEAFF. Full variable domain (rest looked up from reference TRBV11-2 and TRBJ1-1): EAGVAQSPRYKIIEKRQSVAFWCNPISGHATLYWYQQILGQGPKLLIQFQNNGVVDDSQLPKDRFSAERLKGVDSTLKIQPAKLEDSAVYLCASSSLGTGAANTEAFFGQGTRLTVV.

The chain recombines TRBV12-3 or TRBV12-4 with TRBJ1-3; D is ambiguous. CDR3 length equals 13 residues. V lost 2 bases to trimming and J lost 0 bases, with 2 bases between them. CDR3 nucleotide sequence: TGTGCCAGCAGTTTAAACTCTGGAAACACCATATATTTT. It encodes CASSLNSGNTIYF.

This CDR3 is CASSQTNEQFF. CDR3 sequence (DNA): TGTGCCAGCAGCCAGACCAATGAGCAGTTCTTC. This chain links TRBV3-1 (or the pseudogene TRBV3-2) with TRBJ2-1; D is uncertain. V was cut by 3 bases and J by 6 bases, with 3 bases left in between. Germline V CDR1 and CDR2: LGHDT, YNNKEL (reference sequence). The CDR3 contains 11 residues.

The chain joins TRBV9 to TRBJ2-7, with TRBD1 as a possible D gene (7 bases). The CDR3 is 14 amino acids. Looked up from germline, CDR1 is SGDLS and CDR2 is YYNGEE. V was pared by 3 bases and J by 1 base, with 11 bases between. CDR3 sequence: CASSAQGGSYEQYF. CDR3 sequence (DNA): TGTGCCAGCAGCGCCCAGGGGGGTTCCTACGAGCAGTACTTC.

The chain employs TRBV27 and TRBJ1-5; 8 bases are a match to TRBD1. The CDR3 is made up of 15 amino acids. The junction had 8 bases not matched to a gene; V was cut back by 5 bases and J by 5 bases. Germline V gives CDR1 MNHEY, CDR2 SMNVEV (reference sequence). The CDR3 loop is CASSPDGQGHQPQHF. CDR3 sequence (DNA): TGTGCCAGCAGTCCGGATGGACAGGGACATCAGCCCCAGCATTTT.

CDR3 sequence (DNA): TGTGCCTTGACAGGGGGAGGCTACGAGCAGTACTTC. Translation: CALTGGGYEQYF. The rearrangement links TRBV30 to TRBJ2-7; 9 nucleotides agree with TRBD1. CDR3 length: 12 residues. CDR1 GTSNPN and CDR2 SVGIG come from the germline V gene (reference sequence). V gave up 7 bases and J gave up 3 bases; unmatched junction bases: 4.

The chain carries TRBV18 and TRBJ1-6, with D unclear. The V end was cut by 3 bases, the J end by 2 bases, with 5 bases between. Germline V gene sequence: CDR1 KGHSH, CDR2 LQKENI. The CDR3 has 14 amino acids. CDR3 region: CASSPGAYNSPLHF. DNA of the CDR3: TGTGCCAGCTCACCGGGAGCCTATAATTCACCCCTCCACTTT.

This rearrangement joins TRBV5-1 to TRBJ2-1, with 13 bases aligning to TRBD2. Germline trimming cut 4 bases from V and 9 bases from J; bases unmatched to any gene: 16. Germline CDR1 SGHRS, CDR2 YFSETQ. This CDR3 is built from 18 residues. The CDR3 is CASSPTLTGTSGVTEQFF. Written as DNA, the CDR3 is TGCGCCAGCAGCCCCACCCTTACCGGGACTAGCGGGGTCACTGAGCAGTTCTTC.

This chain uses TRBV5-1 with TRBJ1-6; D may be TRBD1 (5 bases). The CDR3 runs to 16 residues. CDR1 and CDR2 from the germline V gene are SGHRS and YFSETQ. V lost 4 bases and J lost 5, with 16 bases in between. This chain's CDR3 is CASSRTQGSDNSPLHF. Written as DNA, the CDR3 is TGCGCCAGCAGCCGAACTCAGGGTTCGGATAATTCACCCCTCCACTTT. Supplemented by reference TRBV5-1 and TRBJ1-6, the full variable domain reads KAGVTQTPRYLIKTRGQQVTLSCSPISGHRSVSWYQQTPGQGLQFLFEYFSETQRNKGNFPGRFSGRQFSNSRSEMNVSTLELGDSALYLCASSRTQGSDNSPLHFGNGTRLTVT.

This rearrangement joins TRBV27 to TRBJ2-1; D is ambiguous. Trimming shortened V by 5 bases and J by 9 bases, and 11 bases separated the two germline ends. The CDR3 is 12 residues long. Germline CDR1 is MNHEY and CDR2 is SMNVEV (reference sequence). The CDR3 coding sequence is TGTGCCAGCAGTGAAAATTATCTTGAGCAGTTCTTC. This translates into CASSENYLEQFF.

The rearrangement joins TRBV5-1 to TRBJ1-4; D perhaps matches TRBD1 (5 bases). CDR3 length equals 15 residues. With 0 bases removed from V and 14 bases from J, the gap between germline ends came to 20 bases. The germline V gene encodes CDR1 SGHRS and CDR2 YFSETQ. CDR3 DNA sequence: TGCGCCAGCAGCTTGGCCCCCGGGGACCCGAAATGGCTGTTTTTT. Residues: CASSLAPGDPKWLFF.

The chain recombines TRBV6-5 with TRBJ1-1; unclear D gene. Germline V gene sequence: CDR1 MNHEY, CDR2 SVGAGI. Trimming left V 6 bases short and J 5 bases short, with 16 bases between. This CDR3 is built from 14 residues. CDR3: CASSAYRFGTEAFF. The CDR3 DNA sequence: TGTGCCAGCAGCGCCTACCGTTTCGGGACTGAAGCTTTCTTT.

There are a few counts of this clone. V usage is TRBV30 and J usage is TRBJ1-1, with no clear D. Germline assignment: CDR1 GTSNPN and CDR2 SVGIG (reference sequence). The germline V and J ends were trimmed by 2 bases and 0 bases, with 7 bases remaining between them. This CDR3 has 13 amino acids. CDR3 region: CAWSPSLNTEAFF. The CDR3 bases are TGTGCCTGGAGTCCTTCTCTGAACACTGAAGCTTTCTTT.

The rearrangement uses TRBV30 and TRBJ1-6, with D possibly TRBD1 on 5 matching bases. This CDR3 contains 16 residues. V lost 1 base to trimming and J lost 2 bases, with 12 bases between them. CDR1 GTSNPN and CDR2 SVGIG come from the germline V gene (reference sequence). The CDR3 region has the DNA TGTGCCTGGAGTGCAGGCAGGGTCACCTATAATTCACCCCTCCACTTT. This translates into CAWSAGRVTYNSPLHF.

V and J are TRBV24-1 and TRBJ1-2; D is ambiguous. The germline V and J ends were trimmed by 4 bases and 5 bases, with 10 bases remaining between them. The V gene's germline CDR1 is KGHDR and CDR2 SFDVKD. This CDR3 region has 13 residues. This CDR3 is CATSEPDTYGYTF. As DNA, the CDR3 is TGTGCCACCAGTGAACCAGACACGTATGGCTACACCTTC.

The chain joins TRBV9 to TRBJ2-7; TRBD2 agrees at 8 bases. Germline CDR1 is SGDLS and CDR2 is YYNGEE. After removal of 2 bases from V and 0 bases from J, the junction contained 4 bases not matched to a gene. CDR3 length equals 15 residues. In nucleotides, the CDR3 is TGTGCCAGCAGCGTGAGCGGGGGAAGCTCCTACGAGCAGTACTTC. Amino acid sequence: CASSVSGGSSYEQYF.